This is a list of T cell receptor beta chains from one sample in a study of cytomegalovirus exposure and HLA in healthy donors. TCRdb's table, derived via immunoSEQ multiplex PCR, lists solely in-frame clones and lacks some. The sample includes around 100,000 clones, around 63% of them seen just once. Sample: PBMCs. These receptors originate from a human donor in good health. Each CDR3 is given with its conserved first and last residue. Each record gives: J gene, clone size, V gene, D gene, CDR3 length, CDR3 protein, CDR3 DNA. D genes are given only for firm matches. Only part of the rows carry a size: once, few, many, or a class if the clone is expanded.

J: TRBJ2-3; size: NA; V: TRBV7-9; D: NA; length: 10; CDR3: CATNTDTQYF; DNA: TGTGCCACCAACACAGATACGCAGTATTTT
J: TRBJ1-5; size: NA; V: TRBV7-8; D: TRBD1; length: 16; CDR3: CASSLAGTGNNQPQHF; DNA: TGTGCCAGCAGCTTGGCCGGGACAGGGAACAATCAGCCCCAGCATTTT
J: TRBJ1-2; size: NA; V: TRBV6-1; D: NA; length: 13; CDR3: CASSPTGGYGYTF; DNA: TGTGCCAGCAGCCCGACAGGTGGCTATGGCTACACCTTC
J: TRBJ2-1; size: NA; V: TRBV6-5; D: NA; length: 14; CDR3: CASSLGTSGNEQFF; DNA: TGTGCCAGCAGTTTAGGGACATCGGGCAATGAGCAGTTCTTC
J: TRBJ2-2; size: NA; V: TRBV5-5; D: TRBD1; length: 16; CDR3: CASSLLTGSSTGELFF; DNA: TGTGCCAGCAGCTTATTGACAGGGAGCAGCACCGGGGAGCTGTTTTTT
J: TRBJ2-3; size: NA; V: TRBV7-6; D: TRBD2; length: 16; CDR3: CASSLTSGLETDTQYF; DNA: TGTGCCAGCAGCTTGACTAGCGGGCTCGAAACAGATACGCAGTATTTT
J: TRBJ2-1; size: NA; V: TRBV7-6; D: NA; length: 12; CDR3: CASSLRYNEQFF; DNA: TGTGCCAGCAGCCTCAGGTACAATGAGCAGTTCTTC
J: TRBJ2-5; size: few; V: TRBV2; D: TRBD1; length: 14; CDR3: CASSGSTGGETQYF; DNA: TGTGCCAGCAGTGGTAGTACAGGGGGAGAGACCCAGTACTTC
J: TRBJ2-7; size: NA; V: TRBV7-8; D: TRBD2; length: 15; CDR3: CASSLEAGGFREQYF; DNA: TGTGCCAGCAGCTTAGAAGCGGGAGGTTTTCGCGAGCAGTACTTC
J: TRBJ2-3; size: NA; V: TRBV7-2; D: NA; length: 19; CDR3: CASSSYLLWRVESTDTQYF; DNA: TGTGCCAGCAGCTCCTACCTCCTCTGGCGTGTGGAGAGCACAGATACGCAGTATTTT
J: TRBJ2-7; size: NA; V: TRBV7-9; D: TRBD2; length: 16; CDR3: CASSLSASGLSYEQYF; DNA: TGTGCCAGCAGCTTAAGCGCTAGCGGGCTCTCCTACGAGCAGTACTTC
J: TRBJ2-7; size: NA; V: TRBV9; D: TRBD1; length: 14; CDR3: CASSGRDSSYEQYF; DNA: TGTGCCAGCAGCGGCCGGGACAGCTCCTACGAGCAGTACTTC
J: TRBJ2-6; size: few; V: TRBV10-1; D: TRBD1; length: 15; CDR3: CASSPQGTGANVLTF; DNA: TGCGCCAGCAGTCCACAGGGGACTGGGGCCAACGTCCTGACTTTC
J: TRBJ1-2; size: NA; V: TRBV11-2; D: NA; length: 13; CDR3: CASSLGTSYGYTF; DNA: TGTGCCAGCAGCTTAGGGACAAGTTATGGCTACACCTTC
J: TRBJ2-7; size: NA; V: TRBV28; D: TRBD2; length: 21; CDR3: CASSLPSLGGRALMSANEQYF; DNA: TGTGCCAGCAGTTTACCTTCCTTGGGGGGGAGGGCCCTGATGAGTGCCAACGAGCAGTACTTC
J: TRBJ2-1; size: NA; V: TRBV19; D: NA; length: 13; CDR3: CASSIVFYNEQFF; DNA: TGTGCCAGTAGTATAGTCTTCTACAATGAGCAGTTCTTC